The entry that follows covers one TCR beta chain sequence. Which antigen it targets is not known. The input lacks base qualities; no much larger clone sits a single base away. The CDR3 regions of human TCRbeta chains were analyzed by immunosequencing. As for the authors' bioinformatics: TCRs in the repertoires were compared against a reference library of SARS-CoV-2-specific TCRs that had been generated with the MIRA antigen-specificity platform. Breadth was defined as the fraction of unique TCRs that were SARS-CoV-2-associated. Depth was defined as the fraction of total T cells that were SARS-CoV-2-associated. Using the MIRA data, each spike-specific TCR was assigned both to the spike region to which the TCR was reactive and to a CD4 or CD8 class. Log10-transformed breadth and depth values were compared by one-way ANOVA with Sidak's multiple comparisons tests. TCRdb holds this immuneACCESS table with in-frame rearrangements only. Some clones are missing; in checked studies, unresolved V genes explain under half, and the rest has no known cause. The V and J calls and clone size are taken from that table; D and trimming were inferred from the DNA. For this sample there are around 140,000 clones; more than 85% appear just once. 12% of the sample is taken by the ten largest.

The CDR3 measures 14 amino acids from cysteine to phenylalanine. Left in the record is the CDR3 DNA by itself, 42 bases read in frame from the first base. CDR1 and CDR2 are read off the germline V gene as SNHLY and FYNNEI. The junction shows trimming of 7 bases on V and 2 bases on J, plus 14 bases between the germline ends. The sample's time point, from its label and the paper: sample from adult after SARS-CoV-2 infection, after symptom onset. Two convalescent COVID-19 patients, sampled after symptom onset from adults with prior SARS-CoV-2 infection, were also TCR-sequenced for comparison. These data belong to a study of T cell responses to AZD1222 COVID-19 vaccine (dated by TCRdb to the early 2020s). Describing the broader study: TCR sequencing covered over 230 trial participants: 207 given two doses of AZD1222 and around 26 given two doses of MenACWY control vaccine. Trial participants were enrolled into age subgroups of 18-55, 56-69 and 70-plus years, which contained about 150, 27 and 61 TCR-sequenced participants, respectively. The paper's findings and limits, for the study overall: After two AZD1222 doses, spike-specific TCR breadth and depth were significantly higher than at day 0 and than in MenACWY recipients. Most participants were white British and females outnumbered males, and the authors suggested that clonal diversity may have been underestimated. Because no day 14 peak-response samples were available, the repertoires could be characterized only after the peak T cell response. Conclusions about previously exposed vaccinees are limited, since just a handful of AZD1222 recipients were seropositive for SARS-CoV-2 at baseline. Epitopes outside the regions mutated in the B.1.351 and B.1.1.7 variants were reportedly recognized by nearly half of the unique spike-specific TCRs. In the small 56-69-year group, the increase in depth fell short of significance, most likely because of low power. CD4 TCRs associated with the vaccine covered the entire spike protein, and the dominant responses were in regions 160-218 and 743-854.

The origin of this receptor is an adult who had recovered from COVID-19. Here the sequenced sample was peripheral blood, taken after recovery from COVID-19. The V and J genes are TRBV2 and TRBJ1-1, with a weak D call of TRBD1 (6 bases match). The nucleotide sequence reads TGTGCCAGCAAATCTGACAGGCGCAACACTGAAGCTTTCTTT. This yields the protein CASKSDRRNTEAFF.